Listed here are 30 T cell receptor beta chains from one sample, sequenced in a study of cytotoxic CD8 clonotypes in ibrutinib-treated CLL. The method was immunoSEQ multiplex PCR; TCRdb's version includes in-frame clones alone and lacks a portion of them. The table records about 300,000 clones, roughly four fifths of them present only once. The sequencing used PBMCs, collected at disease progression, from a patient treated with ibrutinib. These receptors were obtained from a human donor with chronic lymphocytic leukemia.

This chain joins TRBV5-1 and TRBJ1-1; TRBD1 is a possible D gene (5 bases). V lost 3 bases and J 0 bases, leaving 9 bases between the germline ends. The CDR3 runs to 14 residues. The germline CDR1 and CDR2 sequences are SGHRS and YFSETQ. Here the CDR3 reads CASSWGRMNTEAFF. CDR3 nucleotides: TGCGCCAGCAGCTGGGGACGGATGAACACTGAAGCTTTCTTT.

This rearrangement joins TRBV4-1 to TRBJ2-7; unclear D gene. CDR3 length equals 16 residues. Germline V gene lookup returns CDR1 MGHRA and CDR2 YSYEKL. Trimming cost V 0 bases and J 3 bases, with 15 bases left between them. The CDR3: CASSQEGSTISYEQYF. In DNA, the CDR3 is TGCGCCAGCAGCCAAGAAGGTAGCACCATCAGCTACGAGCAGTACTTC.

The V and J genes are TRBV6-5 and TRBJ1-2, with 8 positions matching TRBD1. The CDR3 totals 13 residues. The junction had 5 bases not matched to a gene; V was cut back by 4 bases and J by 7 bases. CDR1 MNHEY and CDR2 SVGAGI come from the germline V gene. CDR3 sequence (DNA): TGTGCCAGCAGTTTAACAGGGGGTCGTGGCTACACCTTC. Translating gives CASSLTGGRGYTF.

This clone was seen more than once but under ten times. This chain links TRBV6-5 with TRBJ1-2; TRBD1 is a possible D gene (6 bases). CDR1 is MNHEY and CDR2 is SVGAGI in the germline V gene. CDR3 size: 15 residues. V lost 6 bases to trimming and J lost 2 bases, with 16 bases between them. The CDR3 DNA reads as TGTGCCAGCAGGCCGCTCGGACAGCGCAACTATGGCTACACCTTC. Translating it yields CASRPLGQRNYGYTF.

The rearrangement joins TRBV15 to TRBJ2-3, with 9 bases matching TRBD2. This CDR3 region has 19 residues. V shed 0 bases and J 3 bases; nucleotides not matched to a gene: 13. Germline loops: CDR1 LNHNV, CDR2 YYDKDF (reference sequence). The DNA of the CDR3 is TGTGCCACCAGCAGAGAAAAAGCGGGAGGAGGGGCGAAAACAGATACGCAGTATTTT. It codes for CATSREKAGGGAKTDTQYF. Complete variable domain (other parts from reference TRBV15 and TRBJ2-3): DAMVIQNPRYQVTQFGKPVTLSCSQTLNHNVMYWYQQKSSQAPKLLFHYYDKDFNNEADTPDNFQSRRPNTSFCFLDIRSPGLGDTAMYLCATSREKAGGGAKTDTQYFGPGTRLTVL.

The genes are TRBV18 and TRBJ2-3, with a tentative D call TRBD2 (6 bases). V was pared by 3 bases and J by 2 bases, with 12 bases between. CDR1 is KGHSH, CDR2 LQKENI, per germline. This CDR3 is 15 amino acids long. CDR3 bases: TGTGCCAGCTCACCGGGACTTCTGTACACAGATACGCAGTATTTT. This translates into CASSPGLLYTDTQYF.

The genes are TRBV15 and TRBJ2-7, with 7 bases lining up with TRBD1. CDR1 is LNHNV, CDR2 YYDKDF, per germline (reference sequence). This CDR3 is built from 15 residues. V trimming: 5 bases; J trimming: 2 bases; junction bases outside the gene matches: 9. The CDR3 loop is CATSVGTDPTYEQYF. CDR3 sequence (DNA): TGTGCCACCAGCGTAGGGACAGATCCAACCTACGAGCAGTACTTC.

This sequence joins TRBV18 and TRBJ2-3; 9 bases are shared with TRBD2. The CDR3 is 16 amino acids. With V trimmed by 2 bases and J by 2 bases, 5 bases remained unmatched. Germline assignment: CDR1 KGHSH and CDR2 LQKENI. The CDR3 region is CASSPISGGVTDTQYF. The CDR3 DNA reads as TGTGCCAGCTCACCAATTAGCGGGGGAGTCACAGATACGCAGTATTTT.

In regard to this clone: Other nucleotide sequences from this sample produce the same CDR3. The chain links TRBV5-1 to TRBJ1-2, with 8 nucleotides matching TRBD1. The CDR3 is 13 residues long. The V gene's germline CDR1 is SGHRS and CDR2 YFSETQ. The J segment lost 4 bases and the V segment lost 2 bases, leaving 1 base of the junction unmatched. CDR3 nucleotide sequence: TGCGCCAGCAGCTTTGGACAGGGCTATGGCTACACCTTC. This gives the protein CASSFGQGYGYTF.

This rearrangement joins TRBV29-1 to TRBJ1-4, with 7 bases fitting TRBD1. Germline V gene sequence: CDR1 SQVTM, CDR2 ANQGSEA. The CDR3 sequence is 15 residues long. V was pared by 7 bases and J by 0 bases, with 8 bases of the junction left unmatched. The CDR3 loop is CSAKNTGATNEKLFF. The CDR3 DNA follows: TGCAGCGCCAAGAATACAGGGGCAACTAATGAAAAACTGTTTTTT.

The chain is built from TRBV15 and TRBJ1-4; D uncertain. Trimming removed 0 bases at V and 5 bases at J, with 7 bases between. The germline V gene has CDR1 LNHNV and CDR2 YYDKDF (reference sequence). The CDR3 extends over 14 amino acids. CDR3 nucleotide sequence: TGTGCCACCAGCAGAGATCCCTTCAATGAAAAACTGTTTTTT. It yields the protein CATSRDPFNEKLFF.

This clone occurred once. This sequence joins TRBV27 and TRBJ2-1, with 12 bases aligning to TRBD2. Unmatched junction bases numbered 6, after V lost 4 bases and J lost 5 bases. The CDR3 is made up of 16 amino acids. Per the germline V gene, CDR1 is MNHEY and CDR2 is SMNVEV (reference sequence). CDR3 DNA sequence: TGTGCCAGCAGTTCCGGACTAGCGGGATTTCACAATGAGCAGTTCTTC. Residues: CASSSGLAGFHNEQFF.

In this sample, this clone turned up once. The V call is TRBV7-2, the J call TRBJ2-5; D not certain. The germline V and J ends were trimmed by 3 bases and 2 bases, with 13 bases remaining between them. CDR1 and CDR2 from the germline V gene are SGHTA and FQGNSA. CDR3 size: 15 residues. The CDR3 region is CASSLDRLTQETQYF. Written as DNA, the CDR3 is TGTGCCAGCAGCTTGGATCGACTCACACAAGAGACCCAGTACTTC.

This sequence joins TRBV7-6 and TRBJ1-4; D not certain. Germline CDR1 SGHVS, CDR2 FNYEAQ. This CDR3 spans 15 amino acids. Trimming cost V 1 base and J 2 bases, with 8 bases left between them. CDR3 amino acids: CASSLVTATNEKLFF. The CDR3 DNA sequence: TGTGCCAGCAGCTTAGTAACGGCCACTAATGAAAAACTGTTTTTT. Full variable domain (outside the CDR3, taken from reference TRBV7-6 and TRBJ1-4): GAGVSQSPRYKVTKRGQDVALRCDPISGHVSLYWYRQALGQGPEFLTYFNYEAQQDKSGLPNDRFSAERPEGSISTLTIQRTEQRDSAMYRCASSLVTATNEKLFFGSGTQLSVL.

There are a few counts of this clone. The junction shows a germline mismatch at one end, possibly a read error. The rearrangement joins TRBV12-5 to TRBJ2-2; D not certain. From germline, CDR1 is LGHNT and CDR2 FRNRAP. This CDR3 has 13 residues. This chain's CDR3 is CASGLGSTGELFF. Here the CDR3 DNA reads TGTGCTAGTGGCTTGGGGTCCACCGGGGAGCTGTTTTTT. The whole variable domain, remainder taken from reference TRBV12-5 and TRBJ2-2, is DARVTQTPRHKVTEMGQEVTMRCQPILGHNTVFWYRQTMMQGLELLAYFRNRAPLDDSGMPKDRFSAEMPDATLATLKIQPSEPRDSAVYFCASGLGSTGELFFGEGSRLTVL.

This clone appeared a few times. The chain has TRBV7-9 and TRBJ1-4; weak D call: TRBD1 (5 bases). Germline loops: CDR1 SEHNR, CDR2 FQNEAQ (reference sequence). The CDR3 runs to 13 residues. The V gene lost 6 bases and the J gene lost 6 bases, with 11 bases spanning the gap. The CDR3: CASRGGFDEKLFF. CDR3 nucleotide sequence: TGTGCCAGCAGGGGGGGTTTTGATGAAAAACTGTTTTTT.

The chain joins TRBV9 to TRBJ2-7; D is perhaps TRBD2 (7 bases). V was trimmed by 0 bases and J by 5 bases, leaving 15 bases between them. Germline values: CDR1 SGDLS, CDR2 YYNGEE. This CDR3 is built from 15 residues. The CDR3 reads CASSVGRGAWNEQYF. In nucleotides, the CDR3 is TGTGCCAGCAGCGTAGGTCGGGGGGCATGGAACGAGCAGTACTTC.

The genes are TRBV11-2 and TRBJ2-7; TRBD1 agrees at 7 bases. After removal of 5 bases from V and 2 bases from J, the junction contained 3 bases not matched to a gene. Germline values: CDR1 SGHAT, CDR2 FQNNGV. The CDR3 contains 13 residues. CDR3 nucleotides: TGTGCCAGCAGCACCGGGACAGCCTACGAGCAGTACTTC. It encodes CASSTGTAYEQYF.

The rearrangement joins TRBV7-2 to TRBJ2-1; D is undetermined. V was clipped by 1 base and J by 9 bases, with 4 bases between them. CDR3 length: 11 amino acids. The germline V gene encodes CDR1 SGHTA and CDR2 FQGNSA. DNA for the CDR3: TGTGCCAGCAGCTTAGGTTTTGAGCAGTTCTTC. It specifies CASSLGFEQFF.

V usage is TRBV6-1 and J usage is TRBJ2-3; 7 positions agree with TRBD1. The CDR3 is 14 amino acids. The junction had 4 bases not matched to a gene; V was cut back by 6 bases and J by 1 base. CDR1 and CDR2 (germline): MNHNS, SASEGT. The CDR3 protein is CASRRDRGTDTQYF. CDR3 sequence (DNA): TGTGCCAGCAGAAGGGACAGAGGCACAGATACGCAGTATTTT.

The CDR3 spells CASSVEGSRGYEQYF. The DNA of the CDR3 is TGTGCCAGCAGCGTAGAAGGAAGTCGCGGCTACGAGCAGTACTTC. V gene TRBV9 combines with J gene TRBJ2-7, with D uncertain. CDR1 and CDR2 from the germline V gene are SGDLS and YYNGEE. V lost 0 bases, J lost 3 bases, and 13 bases lay in between. CDR3 size: 15 residues.

This clone has only one observation. This sequence joins TRBV18 and TRBJ1-3; D gene uncertain. The CDR3 totals 15 residues. Germline V gene lookup returns CDR1 KGHSH and CDR2 LQKENI. Trimming took off 3 bases at V and 0 bases at J, with 9 bases between the two ends. The CDR3, as DNA: TGTGCCAGCTCACCCGACGGCAACTCTGGAAACACCATATATTTT. Amino acids: CASSPDGNSGNTIYF.

The V call is TRBV9, the J call TRBJ1-2, with 7 positions matching TRBD1. There are 14 residues in the CDR3. Germline-derived CDR1 and CDR2 are SGDLS and YYNGEE. J was trimmed by 2 bases and V by 1 base; bases with no gene match: 2. CDR3 region: CASSVTGANYGYTF. The CDR3 DNA is TGTGCCAGCAGCGTAACAGGGGCGAACTATGGCTACACCTTC.

The chain links TRBV4-1 to TRBJ1-2; 12 positions match TRBD1. The CDR3 sequence is 15 residues long. The trim removed 3 bases at V and 7 bases at J, leaving 6 bases unmatched. Per germline, CDR1 MGHRA and CDR2 YSYEKL. CDR3 sequence reads: CASSHRDRGLRGYTF. CDR3 nucleotides: TGCGCCAGCAGCCACCGGGACAGGGGGCTGCGTGGCTACACCTTC.

The chain uses TRBV19 and TRBJ1-6; 7 bases map to TRBD1. The CDR3 contains 16 residues. Per the germline V gene, CDR1 is LNHDA and CDR2 is SQIVND (reference sequence). Unmatched junction bases numbered 6, after V lost 0 bases and J lost 7 bases. The CDR3 coding sequence is TGTGCCAGTAGTATAGATAAGGGGGCGCGAAATTCACCCCTCCACTTT. Translation gives CASSIDKGARNSPLHF. Based on the CDR3 plus reference TRBV19 and TRBJ1-6, the full variable domain is DGGITQSPKYLFRKEGQNVTLSCEQNLNHDAMYWYRQDPGQGLRLIYYSQIVNDFQKGDIAEGYSVSREKKESFPLTVTSAQKNPTAFYLCASSIDKGARNSPLHFGNGTRLTVT.

The CDR3 DNA is TGTGCCAGCTCAAGTCTAGCCAGGGGGCGCACAGATACGCAGTATTTT. Translated: CASSSLARGRTDTQYF. The chain joins TRBV18 to TRBJ2-3; 8 positions match TRBD1. The V segment lost 5 bases and the J segment 1 base; nucleotides outside the gene matches: 8. This CDR3 spans 16 amino acids. The germline V gene has CDR1 KGHSH and CDR2 LQKENI.

The chain couples TRBV6-5 to TRBJ2-1; D call uncertain. In germline, CDR1 is MNHEY, CDR2 SVGAGI. This CDR3 is 15 amino acids long. V was trimmed by 6 bases and J by 6 bases, leaving 18 bases between them. CDR3 residues: CASSPRLLRRNEQFF. Written as DNA, the CDR3 is TGTGCCAGCAGCCCCAGACTCCTACGCCGCAATGAGCAGTTCTTC.

This CDR3 reads CASRLGVYTEAFF. The CDR3 nucleotides read TGTGCCAGCAGACTAGGGGTGTACACTGAAGCTTTCTTT. This sequence joins TRBV7-3 and TRBJ1-1; TRBD1 might be the D (5 bases). CDR3 length equals 13 residues. V gave up 6 bases and J gave up 3 bases, with 11 bases separating them. Germline CDR1 is SGHTA and CDR2 is FQGTGA.

This clone was counted a few times. The chain combines TRBV9 with TRBJ1-2, with a weak D call TRBD1 (5 bases). The V gene's germline CDR1 is SGDLS and CDR2 YYNGEE. The CDR3 spans 14 residues. V shed 0 bases and J shed 7 bases, with 13 bases lying between them. The CDR3 here is CASSVDGQGGGYTF. CDR3 sequence (DNA): TGTGCCAGCAGCGTAGATGGTCAGGGTGGTGGCTACACCTTC.

This chain joins TRBV13 and TRBJ1-6; 9 positions agree with TRBD1. The CDR3 loop spans 15 amino acids. Germline lookup yields CDR1 PRHDT and CDR2 FYEKMQ (reference sequence). With 6 bases clipped from V and 10 bases from J, the junction kept 10 bases outside the gene matches. CDR3: CASRKPGQGGSPLHF. The CDR3 DNA is TGTGCCAGCAGGAAACCGGGACAGGGTGGATCACCCCTCCACTTT.